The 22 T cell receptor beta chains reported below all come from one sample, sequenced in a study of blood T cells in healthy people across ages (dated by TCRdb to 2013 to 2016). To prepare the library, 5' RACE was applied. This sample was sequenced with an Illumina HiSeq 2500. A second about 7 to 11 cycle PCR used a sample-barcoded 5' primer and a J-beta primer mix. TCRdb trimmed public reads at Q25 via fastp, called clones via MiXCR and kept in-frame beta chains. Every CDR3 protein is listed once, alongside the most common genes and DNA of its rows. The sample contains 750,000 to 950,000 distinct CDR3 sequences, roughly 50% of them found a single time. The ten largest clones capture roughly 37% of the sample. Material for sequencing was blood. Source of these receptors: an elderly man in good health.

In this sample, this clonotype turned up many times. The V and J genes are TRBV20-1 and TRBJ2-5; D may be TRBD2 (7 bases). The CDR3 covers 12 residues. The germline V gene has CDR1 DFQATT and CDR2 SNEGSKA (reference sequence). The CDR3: CSALGGPETQYF. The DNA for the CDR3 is TGCAGCGCACTGGGGGGGCCCGAGACCCAGTACTTC.

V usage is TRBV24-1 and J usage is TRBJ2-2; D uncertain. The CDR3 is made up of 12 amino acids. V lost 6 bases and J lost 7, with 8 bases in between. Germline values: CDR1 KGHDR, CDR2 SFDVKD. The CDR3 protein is CATSPRFGELFF. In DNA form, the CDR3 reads TGTGCCACCAGTCCGCGGTTCGGGGAGCTGTTTTTT.

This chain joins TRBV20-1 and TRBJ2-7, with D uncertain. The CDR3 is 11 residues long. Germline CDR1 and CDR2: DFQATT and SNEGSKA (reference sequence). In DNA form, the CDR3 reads TGCTCTGGGCTGGGGATCTTGGAGCAGTACTTC. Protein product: CSGLGILEQYF.

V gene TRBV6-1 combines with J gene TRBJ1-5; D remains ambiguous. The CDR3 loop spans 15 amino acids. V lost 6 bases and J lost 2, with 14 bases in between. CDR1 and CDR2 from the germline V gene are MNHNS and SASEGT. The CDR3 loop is CASSLVWGGNQPQHF. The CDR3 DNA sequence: TGTGCCAGCAGCCTGGTGTGGGGAGGCAATCAGCCCCAGCATTTT.

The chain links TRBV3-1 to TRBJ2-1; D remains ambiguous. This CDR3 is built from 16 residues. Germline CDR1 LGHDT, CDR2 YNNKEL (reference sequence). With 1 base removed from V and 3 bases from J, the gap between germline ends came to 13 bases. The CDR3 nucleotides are TGTGCCAGCAGCCAAGTCCCATTTGGGGACTACAATGAGCAGTTCTTC. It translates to CASSQVPFGDYNEQFF.

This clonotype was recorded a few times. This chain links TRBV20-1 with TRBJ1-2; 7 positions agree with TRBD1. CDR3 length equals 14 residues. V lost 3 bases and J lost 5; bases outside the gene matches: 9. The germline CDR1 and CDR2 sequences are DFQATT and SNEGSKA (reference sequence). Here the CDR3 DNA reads TGCAGTGCTAGTACCTCCGGGACAGCTTATGGCTACACCTTC. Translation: CSASTSGTAYGYTF.

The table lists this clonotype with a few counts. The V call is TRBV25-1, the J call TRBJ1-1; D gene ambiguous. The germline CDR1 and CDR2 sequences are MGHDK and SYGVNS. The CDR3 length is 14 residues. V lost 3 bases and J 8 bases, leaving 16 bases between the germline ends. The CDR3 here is CASSDLFPIGEAFF. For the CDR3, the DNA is TGTGCCAGCAGTGATCTTTTTCCGATAGGGGAAGCTTTCTTT. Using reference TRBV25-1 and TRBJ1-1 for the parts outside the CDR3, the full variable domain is EADIYQTPRYLVIGTGKKITLECSQTMGHDKMYWYQQDPGMELHLIHYSYGVNSTEKGDLSSESTVSRIRTEHFPLTLESARPSHTSQYLCASSDLFPIGEAFFGQGTRLTVV.

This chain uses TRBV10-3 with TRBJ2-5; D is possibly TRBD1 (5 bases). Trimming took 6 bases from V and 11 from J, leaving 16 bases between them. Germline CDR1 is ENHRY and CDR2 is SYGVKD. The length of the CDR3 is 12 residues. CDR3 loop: CAISGVRDEQYF. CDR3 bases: TGTGCCATCAGCGGTGTCAGGGATGAGCAGTACTTC.

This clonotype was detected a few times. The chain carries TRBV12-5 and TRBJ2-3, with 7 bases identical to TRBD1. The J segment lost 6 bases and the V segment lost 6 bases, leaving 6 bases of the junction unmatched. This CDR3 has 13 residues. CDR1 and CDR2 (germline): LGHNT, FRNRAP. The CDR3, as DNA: TGTGCTAGTGGGGGACAGTCGCGCGATACGCAGTATTTT. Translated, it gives CASGGQSRDTQYF.

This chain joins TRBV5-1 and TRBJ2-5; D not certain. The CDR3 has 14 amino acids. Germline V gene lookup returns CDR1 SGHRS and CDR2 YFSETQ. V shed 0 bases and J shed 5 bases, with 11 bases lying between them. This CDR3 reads CASSLGHQAETQYF. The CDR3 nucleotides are TGCGCCAGCAGCTTGGGACACCAAGCGGAGACCCAGTACTTC.

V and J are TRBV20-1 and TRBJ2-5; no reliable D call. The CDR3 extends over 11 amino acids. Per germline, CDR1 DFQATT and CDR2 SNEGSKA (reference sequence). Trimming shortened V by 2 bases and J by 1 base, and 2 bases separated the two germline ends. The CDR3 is CSARTQETQYF. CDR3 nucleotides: TGCAGTGCTAGAACCCAAGAGACCCAGTACTTC.

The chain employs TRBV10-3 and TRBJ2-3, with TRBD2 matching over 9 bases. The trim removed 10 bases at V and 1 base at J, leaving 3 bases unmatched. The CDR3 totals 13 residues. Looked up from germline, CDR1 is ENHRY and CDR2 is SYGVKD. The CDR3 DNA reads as TGTGCCACGCGGACTAGCGGCACAGATACGCAGTATTTT. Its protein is CATRTSGTDTQYF.

CDR3 DNA sequence: TGCAGTGCTGGGGCCTATGAGCAGTTCTTC. Translated, it gives CSAGAYEQFF. The V and J genes are TRBV20-1 and TRBJ2-1, with a weak D call TRBD1 (5 bases). This CDR3 region has 10 residues. CDR1 DFQATT and CDR2 SNEGSKA come from the germline V gene (reference sequence). V was cut by 5 bases and J by 8 bases, with 7 bases left in between.

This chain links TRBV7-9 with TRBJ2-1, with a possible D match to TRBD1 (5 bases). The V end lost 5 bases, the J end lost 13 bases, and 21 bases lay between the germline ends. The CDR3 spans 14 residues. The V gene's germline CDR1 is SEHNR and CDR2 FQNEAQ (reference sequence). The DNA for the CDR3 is TGTGCCAGCAGCGAGCACCAGGGTGGAGAGACCCAGTTCTTC. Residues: CASSEHQGGETQFF.

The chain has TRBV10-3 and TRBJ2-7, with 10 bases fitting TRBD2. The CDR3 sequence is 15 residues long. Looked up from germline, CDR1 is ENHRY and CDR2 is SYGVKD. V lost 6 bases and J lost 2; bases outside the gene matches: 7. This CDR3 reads CAISATSGKAYEQYF. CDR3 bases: TGTGCCATCAGCGCCACTAGCGGGAAAGCCTACGAGCAGTACTTC.

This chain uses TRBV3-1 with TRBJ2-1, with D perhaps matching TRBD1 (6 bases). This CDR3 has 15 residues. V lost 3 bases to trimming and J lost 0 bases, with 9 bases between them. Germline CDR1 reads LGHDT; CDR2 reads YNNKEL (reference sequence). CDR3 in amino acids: CASSHIRGSYNEQFF. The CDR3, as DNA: TGTGCCAGCAGCCATATCAGGGGCTCCTACAATGAGCAGTTCTTC.

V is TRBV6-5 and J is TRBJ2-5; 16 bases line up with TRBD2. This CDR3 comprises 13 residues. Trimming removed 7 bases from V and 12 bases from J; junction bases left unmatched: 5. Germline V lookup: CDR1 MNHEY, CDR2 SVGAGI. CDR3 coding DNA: TGTGCCAGCATGAGGGGGACTAGCGGGAGGGAGTACTTC. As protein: CASMRGTSGREYF.

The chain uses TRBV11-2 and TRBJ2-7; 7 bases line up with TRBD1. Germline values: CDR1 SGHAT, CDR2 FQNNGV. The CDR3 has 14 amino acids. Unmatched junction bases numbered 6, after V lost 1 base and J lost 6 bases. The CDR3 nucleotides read TGTGCCAGCAGCTTAGGGCAGGGGGACGGCGAGCAGTACTTC. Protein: CASSLGQGDGEQYF. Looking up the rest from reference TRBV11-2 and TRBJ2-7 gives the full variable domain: EAGVAQSPRYKIIEKRQSVAFWCNPISGHATLYWYQQILGQGPKLLIQFQNNGVVDDSQLPKDRFSAERLKGVDSTLKIQPAKLEDSAVYLCASSLGQGDGEQYFGPGTRLTVT.

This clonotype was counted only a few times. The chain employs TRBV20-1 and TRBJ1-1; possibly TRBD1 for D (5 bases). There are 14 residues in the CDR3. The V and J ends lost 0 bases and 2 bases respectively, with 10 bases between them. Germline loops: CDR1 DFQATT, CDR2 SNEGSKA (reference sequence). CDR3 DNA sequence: TGCAGTGCTAGAGAGGGGACGGGTAACACTGAAGCTTTCTTT. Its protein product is CSAREGTGNTEAFF.

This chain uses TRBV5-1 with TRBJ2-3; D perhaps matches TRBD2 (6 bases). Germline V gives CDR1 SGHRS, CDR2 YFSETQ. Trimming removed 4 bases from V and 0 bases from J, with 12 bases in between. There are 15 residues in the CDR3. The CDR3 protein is CASSTQRVSTDTQYF. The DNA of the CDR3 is TGCGCCAGCAGCACCCAGCGGGTGAGCACAGATACGCAGTATTTT.

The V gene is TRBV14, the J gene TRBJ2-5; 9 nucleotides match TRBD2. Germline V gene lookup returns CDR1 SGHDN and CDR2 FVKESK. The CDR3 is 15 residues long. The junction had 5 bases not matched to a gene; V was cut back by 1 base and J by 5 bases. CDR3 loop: CASSQAAGGFETQYF. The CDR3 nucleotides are TGTGCCAGCAGCCAAGCGGCGGGAGGGTTTGAGACCCAGTACTTC.

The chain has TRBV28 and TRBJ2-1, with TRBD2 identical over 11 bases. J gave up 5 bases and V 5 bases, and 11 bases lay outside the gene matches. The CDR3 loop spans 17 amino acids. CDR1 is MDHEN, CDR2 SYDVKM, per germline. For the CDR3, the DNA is TGTGCCAGCAGTCCGCTCACCGGGACTAGCGGTGACAATGAGCAGTTCTTC. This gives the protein CASSPLTGTSGDNEQFF.